A single sample gave rise to the 31 T cell receptor beta chains below, sequenced in a study of low-dose radiotherapy and immunotherapy resistance in tumors. Covering alpha and beta chains, TRAV- and TRBV-specific primers were used for the first-strand cDNA. With a constant-region primer and a V-primer adapter, TCRs were subjected to approximately 20 PCR cycles of amplification. In TCRdb, the reads were re-called with MiXCR into one record per CDR3 protein. This table holds over 9,000 distinct CDR3 sequences, approximately 40% found once. Every receptor here comes from a human donor with advanced metastatic prostate, ovarian, gallbladder or colorectal cancer (not recorded which). This table probably holds off-target reads from a library built for another chain.

This rearrangement joins TRBV10-3 to TRBJ1-4; D is unresolved. Germline V gene data show CDR1 as ENHRY and CDR2 as SYGVKD. This CDR3 is 13 amino acids long. V lost 2 bases and J lost 8, with 9 bases in between. CDR3 residues: CAISEPTGEKLFF. The CDR3, as DNA: TGTGCCATCAGTGAGCCGACTGGGGAAAAACTGTTTTTT.

Concerning this clonotype: The junction departs from germline at one end; a sequencing error may be responsible. This rearrangement joins TRBV10-1 to TRBJ2-1, with 7 bases identical to TRBD1. The CDR3 length is 12 residues. Germline V gene lookup returns CDR1 WNHNN and CDR2 SYGVQD (reference sequence). The CDR3 DNA reads TGTGCCAGCCGGGACAGCTACAATGAGCGGTTCTTC. Translation gives CASRDSYNERFF.

This clonotype was seen a single time. The J gene is TRBJ2-5, the V gene TRBV27; tentatively, D is TRBD1 or TRBD2 (5 bases each). The V gene lost 8 bases and the J gene lost 5 bases, with 15 bases spanning the gap. The CDR3 is made up of 13 amino acids. In germline, CDR1 is MNHEY, CDR2 SMNVEV (reference sequence). The CDR3 sequence: CASQGTAHETQYF. The CDR3 coding sequence is TGTGCCAGCCAAGGGACCGCCCATGAGACCCAGTACTTC.

J is TRBJ2-5 and V is TRBV5-1; 8 positions match TRBD1. Germline values: CDR1 SGHRS, CDR2 YFSETQ. Trimming cost V 0 bases and J 5 bases; bases outside gene matches: 6. The CDR3 length is 15 residues. The CDR3 sequence is CASSLGDRRGETQYF. CDR3 DNA sequence: TGCGCCAGCAGCTTGGGGGACAGGCGCGGGGAGACCCAGTACTTC.

The V call is TRBV7-9, the J call TRBJ2-7; 8 positions agree with TRBD2. The CDR3 spans 12 residues. CDR1 is SEHNR, CDR2 FQNEAQ, per germline (reference sequence). The V and J ends lost 5 bases and 6 bases, in that order; junction bases with no gene match: 3. Written as DNA, the CDR3 is TGTGCCAGCAGCCCTACTAGCGGCGAGCAGTACTTC. As protein: CASSPTSGEQYF.

This clonotype has more than one count but fewer than ten. The chain couples TRBV5-1 to TRBJ2-7; D not resolved. With 6 bases removed from V and 0 bases from J, the gap between germline ends came to 10 bases. CDR1 and CDR2 (germline): SGHRS, YFSETQ. The length of the CDR3 is 13 residues. CDR3 sequence: CASKDVNSYEQYF. The CDR3 nucleotides are TGCGCCAGCAAGGACGTAAACTCCTACGAGCAGTACTTC.

The V and J genes are TRBV4-2 and TRBJ2-2, with TRBD2 matching over 10 bases. This CDR3 is built from 17 residues. The ends lost 0 bases at V and 4 bases at J; junction bases unmatched: 5. The germline V gene has CDR1 LGHNA and CDR2 YNFKEQ. CDR3 nucleotides: TGTGCCAGCAGCCAAGATCTGCGGACTAGCGGCACCGGGGAGCTGTTTTTT. Translated, it gives CASSQDLRTSGTGELFF.

The chain joins TRBV14 to TRBJ1-1; possibly TRBD1 for D (5 bases). The V gene lost 0 bases and the J gene lost 1 base, with 9 bases spanning the gap. From germline, CDR1 is SGHDN and CDR2 FVKESK. This CDR3 is 15 amino acids long. The CDR3, as DNA: TGTGCCAGCAGCCAAGATTGGGGGAGGAACACTGAAGCTTTCTTT. This translates into CASSQDWGRNTEAFF.

This clonotype was seen a handful of times. The CDR3 DNA follows: TGTGCCAGCAGTTACTCGAGCGGTTTGGGGGATAGGACTGAAGCTTTCTTT. It codes for CASSYSSGLGDRTEAFF. The chain links TRBV6-2 or TRBV6-3 to TRBJ1-1, with D possibly matching TRBD1 (5 bases). Between the trimmed V and J ends, which lost 0 bases and 5 bases, there was a span of 19 bases. The CDR3 is 17 residues long. Germline values: CDR1 MNHEY, CDR2 SVGEGT.

The chain links TRBV6-5 to TRBJ2-7; TRBD1 aligns across 7 bases. Germline trimming cut 2 bases from V and 7 bases from J; bases unmatched to any gene: 20. The CDR3 contains 18 residues. The germline V gene has CDR1 MNHEY and CDR2 SVGAGI. The CDR3 loop reads CASSYPRCRRRGGKEQYF. CDR3 nucleotides: TGTGCCAGCAGTTACCCCCGATGTCGCCGACGAGGGGGCAAGGAGCAGTACTTC.

In this sample, this clonotype turned up a few times. The chain is built from TRBV13 and TRBJ2-5, with TRBD2 matching over 14 bases. CDR3 length: 16 amino acids. After removal of 5 bases from V and 4 bases from J, the junction contained 6 bases not matched to a gene. The germline CDR1 and CDR2 sequences are PRHDT and FYEKMQ (reference sequence). The CDR3 protein is CASSLGTSGGGETQYF. The CDR3 nucleotides are TGTGCCAGCAGCCTGGGGACTAGCGGGGGCGGAGAGACCCAGTACTTC.

This clonotype was detected once. As DNA, the CDR3 is TGCGCCAGCAGCTTCTATGGGGTCCCCTACGAGCAGTACTTC. Amino acid sequence: CASSFYGVPYEQYF. V usage is TRBV5-1 and J usage is TRBJ2-7; no reliable D call. Germline V gene data show CDR1 as SGHRS and CDR2 as YFSETQ. The length of the CDR3 is 14 residues. Trimming removed 2 bases from V and 2 bases from J, with 11 bases in between.

This clonotype was picked up a small number of times. The genes are TRBV5-4 and TRBJ2-1; D is perhaps TRBD1 (6 bases). The CDR3 is made up of 13 amino acids. V shed 4 bases and J shed 6 bases, with 11 bases lying between them. Looked up from germline, CDR1 is SGHNT and CDR2 is YYREEE (reference sequence). For the CDR3, the DNA is TGTGCCAGCAGCCCCCAGACAGGCAATGAGCAGTTCTTC. Translated: CASSPQTGNEQFF.

This clonotype was seen a few times. The gene calls are TRBV10-2 and TRBJ2-3, with 11 bases identical to TRBD2. Trimming cost V 6 bases and J 1 base; bases outside gene matches: 3. The CDR3 covers 15 residues. CDR1 is WSHSY, CDR2 SAAADI, per germline. The CDR3 DNA reads TGCGCCAGCAGCATAGCGGGGGGGCGCACAGATACGCAGTATTTT. It specifies CASSIAGGRTDTQYF.

This clonotype is labeled medium-sized. The rearrangement links TRBV20-1 to TRBJ1-4, with D perhaps TRBD1 (5 bases). With 5 bases removed from V and 7 bases from J, the gap between germline ends came to 14 bases. The CDR3 loop spans 13 amino acids. From germline, CDR1 is DFQATT and CDR2 SNEGSKA (reference sequence). Here the CDR3 DNA reads TGCAGTGCTTCAGGGATTTCCCCTGAAAAACTGTTTTTT. Translating it yields CSASGISPEKLFF.

V is TRBV3-1 and J is TRBJ2-5, with 8 positions matching TRBD2. V was clipped by 1 base and J by 8 bases; unmatched bases: 6. There are 14 residues in the CDR3. Germline assignment: CDR1 LGHDT and CDR2 YNNKEL (reference sequence). CDR3 loop: CASSQGPAGGTQYF. In DNA form, the CDR3 reads TGTGCCAGCAGCCAAGGGCCCGCGGGGGGAACCCAGTACTTC.

This chain joins TRBV5-1 and TRBJ1-1; 9 bases align to TRBD1. Trimming took 3 bases from V and 4 from J; bases not matched to a gene: 4. The CDR3 length is 14 residues. The germline V gene encodes CDR1 SGHRS and CDR2 YFSETQ. CDR3 sequence (DNA): TGCGCCAGCAGCTGGAGACAGGGGGGCACTGAAGCTTTCTTT. Translated, it gives CASSWRQGGTEAFF.

In its sample, this clonotype ranks as medium-sized. The chain carries TRBV5-1 and TRBJ2-7; 9 bases agree with TRBD1. Germline values: CDR1 SGHRS, CDR2 YFSETQ. J lost 7 bases, V lost 2 bases, and 10 bases had no gene match. This CDR3 has 15 residues. CDR3 in amino acids: CASSFTSGQGGEQYF. CDR3 bases: TGCGCCAGCAGCTTCACCTCGGGACAGGGTGGGGAGCAGTACTTC.

This chain connects TRBV7-2 to TRBJ2-3; 12 bases map to TRBD2. The germline V gene encodes CDR1 SGHTA and CDR2 FQGNSA. V was clipped by 10 bases and J by 5 bases; unmatched bases: 7. CDR3 length equals 14 residues. As DNA, the CDR3 is TGTGCCACCACGACTAGCGGGGGAATAGATACGCAGTATTTT. Its protein product is CATTTSGGIDTQYF.

V and J are TRBV5-6 and TRBJ1-2, with a possible D match to TRBD1 (6 bases). Trimming shortened V by 2 bases and J by 4 bases, and 12 bases separated the two germline ends. In germline, CDR1 is SGHDT, CDR2 YYEEEE. CDR3 size: 14 residues. The CDR3: CASSFAGQPYGYTF. In nucleotides, the CDR3 is TGTGCCAGCAGCTTCGCCGGACAGCCCTATGGCTACACCTTC.

The chain uses TRBV12-3 or TRBV12-4 and TRBJ1-4; D gene unclear. Trimming took 4 bases from V and 0 from J, leaving 6 bases between them. The CDR3 has 14 residues. CDR3 nucleotides: TGTGCCAGCAGTTCTGCACCAACTAATGAAAAACTGTTTTTT. It codes for CASSSAPTNEKLFF.

The chain joins TRBV4-3 to TRBJ2-5; 10 nucleotides line up with TRBD2. The trim removed 4 bases at V and 4 bases at J, leaving 6 bases unmatched. CDR1 and CDR2 from the germline V gene are LGHNA and YSLEER. This CDR3 is built from 15 residues. The CDR3 spells CASSRTGTSVETQYF. CDR3 nucleotide sequence: TGCGCCAGCAGCCGGACCGGGACTAGCGTAGAGACCCAGTACTTC.

The chain has TRBV19 and TRBJ2-3; D ambiguous. Germline loops: CDR1 LNHDA, CDR2 SQIVND (reference sequence). The CDR3 is 14 residues long. Trimming shortened V by 4 bases and J by 0 bases, and 8 bases separated the two germline ends. CDR3 nucleotide sequence: TGTGCCAGTAGTACGGCAGCTAGCACAGATACGCAGTATTTT. It translates to CASSTAASTDTQYF. The full variable domain, rest sourced from reference TRBV19 and TRBJ2-3, is DGGITQSPKYLFRKEGQNVTLSCEQNLNHDAMYWYRQDPGQGLRLIYYSQIVNDFQKGDIAEGYSVSREKKESFPLTVTSAQKNPTAFYLCASSTAASTDTQYFGPGTRLTVL.

V gene TRBV7-9 combines with J gene TRBJ1-3, with 7 nucleotides matching TRBD1. Losses at the gene ends were 4 bases for V and 0 bases for J; bases not matched to a gene: 3. Germline-derived CDR1 and CDR2 are SEHNR and FQNEAQ (reference sequence). The CDR3 is 15 residues long. The CDR3 nucleotides are TGTGCCAGCAGCTCAGGGGGGGACTCTGGAAACACCATATATTTT. Translating it yields CASSSGGDSGNTIYF.

A word on this clonotype: This may arise from a read error, as a much more abundant clone is one base away. V and J are TRBV5-4 and TRBJ2-3, with D maybe TRBD2 (5 bases). The V end was cut by 9 bases, the J end by 2 bases, with 13 bases between. Germline CDR1 and CDR2: SGHNT and YYREEE (reference sequence). This CDR3 spans 13 amino acids. CDR3 sequence: CANEGEATDTQYF. DNA of the CDR3: TGTGCCAACGAGGGAGAGGCCACAGATACGCAGTATTTT.

This clonotype was counted between two and nine times. This rearrangement joins TRBV12-3 or TRBV12-4 to TRBJ2-1; D gene unclear. This CDR3 has 15 residues. Trimming took 1 base from V and 7 from J, leaving 14 bases between them. The CDR3 sequence is CASSLGPVATNEQFF. Here the CDR3 DNA reads TGTGCCAGCAGTTTAGGCCCAGTGGCCACTAATGAGCAGTTCTTC.

The chain recombines TRBV20-1 with TRBJ2-3; 16 nucleotides line up with TRBD2. Germline values: CDR1 DFQATT, CDR2 SNEGSKA (reference sequence). The CDR3 has 19 residues. The trim removed 0 bases at V and 4 bases at J, leaving 10 bases unmatched. The CDR3 sequence: CSARDFRGTSGGAADTQYF. For the CDR3, the DNA is TGCAGTGCTAGAGATTTCCGTGGGACTAGCGGGGGGGCAGCAGATACGCAGTATTTT.

The V gene is TRBV7-6, the J gene TRBJ2-5; 9 bases map to TRBD2. V lost 1 base to trimming and J lost 4 bases; unmatched junction nucleotides: 7. Germline V gives CDR1 SGHVS, CDR2 FNYEAQ. The CDR3 has 16 amino acids. In DNA, the CDR3 is TGTGCCAGCAGCTTAGTCGGACTAGCGAACGCAGAGACCCAGTACTTC. It specifies CASSLVGLANAETQYF.

This clonotype was counted between two and nine times. The chain couples TRBV6-5 to TRBJ1-6, with D possibly TRBD1 on 5 matching bases. The CDR3 extends over 11 amino acids. Germline values: CDR1 MNHEY, CDR2 SVGAGI. The ends were cut back, 5 bases at V and 14 bases at J, with 10 bases in the middle. The CDR3 DNA follows: TGTGCCAGCAGTGACAGACTCGCCCTCCACTTT. As protein: CASSDRLALHF.

This clonotype has a handful of counts. The rearrangement joins TRBV5-1 to TRBJ2-7; 7 bases align to TRBD2. Germline V lookup: CDR1 SGHRS, CDR2 YFSETQ. V trimming: 3 bases; J trimming: 5 bases; junction bases outside the gene matches: 11. CDR3 length: 15 amino acids. The CDR3 nucleotides are TGCGCCAGCAGCTGGGGTAAGGCGGGAGTAAACGAGCAGTACTTC. Translation gives CASSWGKAGVNEQYF.

The chain employs TRBV9 and TRBJ2-7, with D possibly being TRBD1 or TRBD2 (6 bases each). Germline CDR1 SGDLS, CDR2 YYNGEE. The CDR3 loop spans 14 amino acids. Trimming took 6 bases from V and 7 from J, leaving 20 bases between them. The CDR3 sequence is CASNPGQRAGEQYF. The CDR3 DNA is TGTGCCAGCAACCCTGGACAGCGGGCCGGGGAGCAGTACTTC.